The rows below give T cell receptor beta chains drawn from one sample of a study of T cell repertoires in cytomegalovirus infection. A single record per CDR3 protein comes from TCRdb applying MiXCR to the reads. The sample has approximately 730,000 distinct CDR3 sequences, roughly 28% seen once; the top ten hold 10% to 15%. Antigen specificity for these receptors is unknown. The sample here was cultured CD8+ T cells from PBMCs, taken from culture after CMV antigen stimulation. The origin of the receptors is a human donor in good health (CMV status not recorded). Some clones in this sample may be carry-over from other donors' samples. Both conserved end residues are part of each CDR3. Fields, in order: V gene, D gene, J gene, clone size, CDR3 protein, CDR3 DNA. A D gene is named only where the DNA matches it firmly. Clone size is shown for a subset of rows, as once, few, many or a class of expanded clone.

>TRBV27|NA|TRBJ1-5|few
CASSFQVNQPQHF
TGTGCCAGCAGTTTCCAGGTGAATCAGCCCCAGCATTTT
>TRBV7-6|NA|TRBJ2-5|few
CATSWGGGEIETQYF
TGTGCCACCTCATGGGGCGGGGGCGAGATAGAGACCCAGTACTTC
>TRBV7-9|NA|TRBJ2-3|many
CARHRRLSSTDTQYF
TGTGCCAGGCATAGACGCCTTTCTAGCACAGATACGCAGTATTTT
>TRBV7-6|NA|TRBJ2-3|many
CASSLSVRYTDTQYF
TGTGCCAGCAGCTTAAGTGTCCGATACACAGATACGCAGTATTTT
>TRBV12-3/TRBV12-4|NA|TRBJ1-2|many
CASSSSPITPFF
TGTGCCAGCAGTTCGTCCCCGATCACCCCATTCTTC
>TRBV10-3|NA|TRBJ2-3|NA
CAISGQRGVGTDTQYF
TGTGCCATCAGTGGCCAGAGGGGGGTTGGCACAGATACGCAGTATTTT
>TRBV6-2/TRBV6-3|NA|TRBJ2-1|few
CASSYGGYPINEQFF
TGTGCCAGCAGTTACGGAGGGTACCCAATTAATGAGCAGTTCTTC
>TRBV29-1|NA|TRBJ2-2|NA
CSVEVNTGELFF
TGCAGCGTTGAAGTCAACACCGGGGAGCTGTTTTTT
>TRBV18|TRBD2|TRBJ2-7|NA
CASSPTRSGDYYEQYF
TGTGCCAGCTCACCCACCAGGAGCGGGGATTACTACGAGCAGTACTTC
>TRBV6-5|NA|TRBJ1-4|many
CASSYDTTGLPTNEKLFF
TGTGCCAGCAGTTACGATACTACAGGGCTCCCAACTAATGAAAAACTGTTTTTT
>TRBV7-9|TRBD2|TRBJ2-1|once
CASSPLAGGPPSNEQFF
TGTGCCAGCAGCCCACTAGCGGGGGGCCCTCCCAGCAATGAGCAGTTCTTC
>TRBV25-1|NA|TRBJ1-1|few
CASSEWVGTGKKNTEAFF
TGTGCCAGCAGTGAATGGGTCGGGACGGGGAAAAAGAACACTGAAGCTTTCTTT
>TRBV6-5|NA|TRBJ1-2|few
CASSYVRAGGYTF
TGTGCCAGCAGTTACGTCAGGGCAGGAGGCTACACCTTC
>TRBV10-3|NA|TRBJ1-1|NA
CAINPGDTSKNTEAFF
TGTGCCATCAACCCTGGGGACACTTCCAAGAACACTGAAGCTTTCTTT
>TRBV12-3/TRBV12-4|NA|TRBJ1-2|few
CASSIGTSNYGYTF
TGTGCCAGCAGCATAGGGACATCTAACTATGGCTACACCTTC